This T cell receptor beta chain was sequenced during a study of somatic mutations in cytotoxic T cells in rheumatoid arthritis. The data were produced by immunoSEQ multiplex PCR, yet TCRdb's version contains in-frame clones alone and is incomplete. The sample has approximately 9,800 clones; 81% are singletons. This clone occurred once. Germline-derived CDR1 and CDR2 are SEHNR and FQNEAQ (reference sequence). V was trimmed by 6 bases and J by 1 base, leaving 10 bases between them. The CDR3 loop spans 14 amino acids. The chain carries TRBV7-9 and TRBJ1-5, with a tentative D call TRBD1 (6 bases). The receptor comes from a woman in her 50s in good health. The sequencing sample was made of CD8+ T cells sorted from blood. The CDR3 protein is CASSHQGSNQPQHF. The CDR3 nucleotides are TGTGCCAGCAGTCATCAGGGGAGCAATCAGCCCCAGCATTTT.